This T cell receptor beta chain was profiled in a study of blood T cell repertoires in COVID-19. As for the study in general: Specimens from acute and convalescent COVID-19 originated in the United States, Italy and Spain. Sample material is recorded as cDNA or gDNA derived from T cells, B-cell-depleted T cells, or PBMCs.

The Seattle patients joined while their infection was active and were tracked longitudinally afterward. In the authors' workflow: Estimation of nucleated cell counts relied on the amplification of reference gene primers. Some clones are missing from TCRdb's copy, which holds only in-frame ones; the method was immunoSEQ multiplex PCR. The V and J calls and the clone size are those of that table, but D and trimming were determined from the DNA. The data show 220,000 or so clones, roughly 80% seen once. The germline V gene has CDR1 MNHNY and CDR2 SVGAGI (reference sequence). The CDR3 totals 17 residues. The trim removed 5 bases at V and 2 bases at J, leaving 14 bases unmatched.

The TCR originated in a woman aged 80 or over with COVID-19, enrolled during active disease. The sequencing sample was made of peripheral blood. V usage is TRBV6-6 and J usage is TRBJ1-1; 7 nucleotides match TRBD1. CDR3 protein: CASSPYTPGQLNTEAFF. The CDR3 nucleotides read TGTGCCAGCAGTCCCTACACACCGGGACAGCTAAACACTGAAGCTTTCTTT.